This T cell receptor beta chain is from a study of T-cell memory formation after mild COVID-19. 5'RACE with constant-segment primers yielded barcoded, UMI-tagged TCR alpha and TCR beta cDNA libraries. A single record per CDR3 protein comes from TCRdb applying MiXCR to the 5' RACE reads. The table lists roughly 450,000 distinct CDR3 sequences, about a sixth of them singletons. V lost 3 bases and J 4 bases, leaving 9 bases between the germline ends. The CDR3 is 13 residues long. Germline CDR1 is LGHNA and CDR2 is YSLEER. Sequenced sample: PBMCs or a T cell subset sorted from them (not recorded which). The rearrangement links TRBV4-3 to TRBJ2-5, with unresolved D. The source of this sequence is a man between 18 and 35 years old who had mild COVID-19 (a few samples of this study predate the infection). Cell type and time point are not known. DNA for the CDR3: TGCGCCAGCAGCCAGTATTTAAGAGAGACCCAGTACTTC. Protein sequence: CASSQYLRETQYF.